The entry below describes one T cell receptor beta chain. Its antigen is unknown. This sample was taken from a study of T cells expressing NK-cell markers. Study-level background: CD3+CD56+NKG2C+, CD3+CD56+NKG2C- and CD3+CD56-NKG2C+ T cells, once sorted, supplied the TCR beta repertoires.

With UMIs, 5'RACE template switching was used to make TCR beta cDNA. Using the 5' RACE reads, TCRdb records one entry per CDR3 protein without DNA. This repertoire includes 500,000 to 600,000 distinct CDR3 sequences. General study points: These clonotypes, the leaders elsewhere, also led the CD3+CD56-NKG2C+ fraction in a handful of donors.

CDR1 is SQVTM, CDR2 ANQGSEA, per germline. This CDR3 comprises 15 residues. The genes are TRBV29-1 and TRBJ1-1. The source is a man aged 18 to 35 in good health. Sample: blood T cells: a sorted CD56 or NKG2C T cell subset, CD4+ or CD8+ T cells, or bulk PBMC T cells (not recorded which). The CDR3 here is CSVVFGGPVNTEAFF.